This T cell receptor beta chain emerged from a study of T cell responses to AZD1222 COVID-19 vaccine. Study-level findings and limits: Spike-specific TCR breadth and depth went up after people got two AZD1222 doses.

Note on this clone: Its antigen remains unidentified.

Using immunoSEQ multiplex PCR, the repertoire was profiled, and TCRdb retains in-frame clones only, with some absent. The table includes approximately 89,000 clones, about 88% detected once. The V and J ends lost 5 bases and 1 base respectively, with 12 bases between them. The CDR3 runs to 14 residues. Germline V gene lookup returns CDR1 SGHDN and CDR2 FVKESK. The TCR sequence derives from an adult in good health. The chain combines TRBV14 with TRBJ2-7; the D gene is possibly TRBD1 (6 bases). Source: peripheral blood, taken on day 0 of AZD1222 vaccination. CDR3 region: CASSDTGFSYEQYF. The CDR3 nucleotides are TGTGCCAGCAGCGACACAGGGTTTTCCTACGAGCAGTACTTC.